This TCR beta chain was recorded in a study of T cell responses to AZD1222 COVID-19 vaccine. The V end was cut by 7 bases, the J end by 10 bases, with 23 bases between. Germline V gene lookup returns CDR1 MNHEY and CDR2 SVGEGT. CDR3 size: 15 residues. The protocol was immunoSEQ multiplex PCR, while the TCRdb copy is restricted to in-frame clones and leaves out a portion. The data hold over 85,000 clones, with over 75% observed a single time. The sequence was collected from an adult in good health. V is TRBV6-2 or TRBV6-3 and J is TRBJ2-1; tentative D call: TRBD1 (6 bases). The source was peripheral blood, collected on day 0 of AZD1222 vaccination. For the CDR3, the DNA is TGTGCCAGCAACCCACAGGGACCGACTGGGAAGGAGCAGTTCTTC. It specifies CASNPQGPTGKEQFF.